This entry features one TCR beta chain sequence. It was from whole blood, with no T cell sorting, that total RNA was isolated. The sample belongs to a study of monozygotic twins with inflammatory bowel disease. Template switching added UMIs carrying a 6-nucleotide sample barcode. TCRdb re-called the 5' RACE reads and gives one entry per CDR3 protein, without DNA. This repertoire includes hundreds of thousands of distinct CDR3 sequences. This CDR3 spans 14 amino acids. The germline V gene has CDR1 SNHLY and CDR2 FYNNEI. The chain carries TRBV2 and TRBJ1-2. What was sequenced was blood. This TCR came from a human donor with ulcerative colitis or Crohn's disease, or a healthy co-twin of an affected twin (not recorded which). CDR3 residues: CASSERGLNRGYTF.